The 2 T cell receptor beta chains listed next were all sequenced from one sample in a study of radiation and T cells in renal cell carcinoma. Treatment here: treatment-naive control, cytoreductive nephrectomy. Clones were read by immunoSEQ multiplex PCR, and TCRdb kept only the in-frame ones, dropping some. The table lists about 9,700 clones, approximately 64% of them singletons. Sequences were derived from tumor tissue, sampled from a patient whose treatment was nephrectomy without radiotherapy. These receptors all stem from a man in his fifties or sixties with renal cell carcinoma.

The genes are TRBV27 and TRBJ2-2; D gene ambiguous. Germline loops: CDR1 MNHEY, CDR2 SMNVEV (reference sequence). The CDR3 is 14 residues long. V lost 4 bases and J 8 bases, leaving 14 bases between the germline ends. CDR3 sequence (DNA): TGTGCCAGCAGTTCCGGGTTTTCTCCGGGGGAGCTGTTTTTT. As protein: CASSSGFSPGELFF.

By sample share, this clone is medium-sized. The V gene is TRBV29-1, the J gene TRBJ1-6, with D maybe TRBD1 (6 bases). Germline CDR1 SQVTM, CDR2 ANQGSEA. V was shortened by 7 bases and J by 5 bases, with 12 bases between the two germline ends. There are 13 residues in the CDR3. DNA for the CDR3: TGCAGCGCCCAAAGGGACAATAATTCACCCCTCCACTTT. Encoded protein: CSAQRDNNSPLHF.